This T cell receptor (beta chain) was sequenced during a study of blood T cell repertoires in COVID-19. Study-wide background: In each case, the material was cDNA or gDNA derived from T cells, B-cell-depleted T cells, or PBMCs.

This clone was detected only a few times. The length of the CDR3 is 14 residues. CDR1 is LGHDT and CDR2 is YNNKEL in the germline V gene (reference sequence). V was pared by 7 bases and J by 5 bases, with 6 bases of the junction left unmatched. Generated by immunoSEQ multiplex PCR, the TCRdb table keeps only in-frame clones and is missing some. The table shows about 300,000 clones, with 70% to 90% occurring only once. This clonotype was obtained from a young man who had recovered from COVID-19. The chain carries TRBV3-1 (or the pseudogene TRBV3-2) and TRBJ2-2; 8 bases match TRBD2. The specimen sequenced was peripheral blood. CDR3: CASTGLAPTGELFF. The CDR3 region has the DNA TGTGCCAGCACCGGACTAGCACCGACCGGGGAGCTGTTTTTT.